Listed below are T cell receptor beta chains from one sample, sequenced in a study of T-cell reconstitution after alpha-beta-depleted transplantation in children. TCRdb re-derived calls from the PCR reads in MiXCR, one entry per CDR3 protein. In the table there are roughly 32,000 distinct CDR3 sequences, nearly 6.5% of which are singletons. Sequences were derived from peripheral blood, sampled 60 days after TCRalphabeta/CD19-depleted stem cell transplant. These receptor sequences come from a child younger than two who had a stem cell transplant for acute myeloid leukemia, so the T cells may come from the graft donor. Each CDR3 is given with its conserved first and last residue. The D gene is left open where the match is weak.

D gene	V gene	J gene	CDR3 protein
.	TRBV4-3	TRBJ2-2	CASSRQEFYLTGELFF
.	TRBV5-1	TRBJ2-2	CASSLDGIPGELFF
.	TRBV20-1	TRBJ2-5	CSARDATVGYQETQYF
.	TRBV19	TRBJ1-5	CASSLDPEGQPQHF
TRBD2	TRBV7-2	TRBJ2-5	CASSSYSGVQETQYF
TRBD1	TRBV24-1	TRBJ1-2	CATSDWTGTGYTF
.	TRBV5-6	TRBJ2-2	CASSLPGELFF
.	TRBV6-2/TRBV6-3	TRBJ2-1	CASSLGLVYNEQFF
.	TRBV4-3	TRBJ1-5	CASSQEAQLQPQHF
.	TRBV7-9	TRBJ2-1	CASSPRGTGPHEQFF
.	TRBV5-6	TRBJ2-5	CASSLGWDFPNIWQETQYF
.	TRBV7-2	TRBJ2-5	CASSLDFQETQYF
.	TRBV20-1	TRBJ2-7	CSAKGTPFEVFYYEQYF
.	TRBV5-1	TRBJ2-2	CASSQVAGAPGELFF
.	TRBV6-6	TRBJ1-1	CASSGTANTEAFF
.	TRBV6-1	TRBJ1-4	CASSEHPATNEKLFF
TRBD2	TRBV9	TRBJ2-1	CASSASGLPYNEQFF
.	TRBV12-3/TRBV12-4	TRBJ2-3	CASSHRRGPQWDTQYF
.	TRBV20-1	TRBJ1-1	CSARGGPLNTEAFF
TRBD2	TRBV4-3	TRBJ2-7	CASSQDLAGGLLDYEQYF
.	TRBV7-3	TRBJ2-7	CASSQVGGKEQYF
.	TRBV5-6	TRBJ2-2	CASSLTANTGELFF
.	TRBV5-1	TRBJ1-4	CASRGWADGEKLFF
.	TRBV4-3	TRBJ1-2	CASSPGRFYGYTF
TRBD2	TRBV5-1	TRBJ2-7	CASSLWPALAGDLYEQYF
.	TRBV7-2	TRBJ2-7	CASSLGRGHYEQYF
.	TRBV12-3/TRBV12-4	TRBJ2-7	CASSSAGGLLEQYF
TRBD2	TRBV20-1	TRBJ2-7	CSARDLAGAYEQYF
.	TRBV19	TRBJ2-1	CASSTDLYNEQFF
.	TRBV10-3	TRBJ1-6	CATQALNSPLHF
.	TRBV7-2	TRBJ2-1	CASSLNLFLFF
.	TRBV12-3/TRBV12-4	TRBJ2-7	CASSLAAFRYEQYF
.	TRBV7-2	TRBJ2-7	CASSHRGARFSSYEQYF
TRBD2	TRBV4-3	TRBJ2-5	CASSQGLAQETQYF
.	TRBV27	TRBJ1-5	CASIPSGVLGQPQHF
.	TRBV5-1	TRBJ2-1	CASSLLSPYGNEQFF
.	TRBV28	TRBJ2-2	CASSQLAGELFF
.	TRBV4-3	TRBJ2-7	CASSPGPSYEQYF
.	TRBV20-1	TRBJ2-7	CSAGDHHSYEQYF
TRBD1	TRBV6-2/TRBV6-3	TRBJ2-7	CASSYWAGGYEQYF
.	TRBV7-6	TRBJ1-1	CASSFGGPGTEAFF
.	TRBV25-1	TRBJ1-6	CASSTGDPYNSPLHF
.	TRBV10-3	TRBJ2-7	CAIGMGRWSEQYF
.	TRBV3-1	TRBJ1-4	CASSQEGHEKLFF
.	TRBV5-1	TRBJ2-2	CASSPRSARANTGELFF
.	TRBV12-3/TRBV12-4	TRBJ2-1	CASSLSTGRNEQFF
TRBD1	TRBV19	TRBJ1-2	CASVGQGKGNYGYTF
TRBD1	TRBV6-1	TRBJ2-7	CASRPMGTGGSYEQYF
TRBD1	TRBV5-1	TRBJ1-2	CASSRGETGISYGYTF
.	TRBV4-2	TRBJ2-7	CASSQDPLASSYEQYF
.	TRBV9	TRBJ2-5	CASSVAHLARETQYF
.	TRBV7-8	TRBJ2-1	CASSLVVSGNEQFF
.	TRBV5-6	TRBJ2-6	CASSLGGGSGANVLTF
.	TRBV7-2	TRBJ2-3	CASSLVGTRVTDTQYF
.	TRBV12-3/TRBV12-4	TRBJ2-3	CASSSGFTGADTQYF
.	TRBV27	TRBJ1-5	CASSLSGTYYSNQPQHF
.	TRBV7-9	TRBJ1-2	CASSRAYGYTF